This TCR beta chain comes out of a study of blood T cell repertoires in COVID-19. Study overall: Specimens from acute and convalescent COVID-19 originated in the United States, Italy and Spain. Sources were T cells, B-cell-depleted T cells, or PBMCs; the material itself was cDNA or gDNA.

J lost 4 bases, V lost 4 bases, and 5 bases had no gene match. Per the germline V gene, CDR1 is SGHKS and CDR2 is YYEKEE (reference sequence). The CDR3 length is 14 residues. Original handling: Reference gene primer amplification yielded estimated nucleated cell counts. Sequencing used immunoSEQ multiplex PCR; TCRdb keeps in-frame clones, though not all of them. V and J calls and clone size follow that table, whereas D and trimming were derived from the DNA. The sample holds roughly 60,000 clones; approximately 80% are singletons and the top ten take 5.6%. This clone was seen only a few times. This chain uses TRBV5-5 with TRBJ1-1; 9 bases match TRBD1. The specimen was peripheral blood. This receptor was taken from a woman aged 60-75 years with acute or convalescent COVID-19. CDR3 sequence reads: CASSKGQGRTEAFF. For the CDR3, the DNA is TGTGCCAGCAGCAAGGGACAGGGCCGCACTGAAGCTTTCTTT.